Following are 5 T cell receptor beta chains from one sample sequenced in a study of T cell responses to AZD1222 COVID-19 vaccine. Generated by immunoSEQ multiplex PCR, the TCRdb table keeps only in-frame clones and is missing some. The sample has 85,000 to 130,000 clones, 87% seen once. Source: peripheral blood, taken on day 0 of AZD1222 vaccination. The receptors derive from an adult in good health.

The V call is TRBV6-1, the J call TRBJ1-2; 8 bases agree with TRBD1. Unmatched junction bases numbered 4, after V lost 2 bases and J lost 8 bases. Germline-derived CDR1 and CDR2 are MNHNS and SASEGT. This CDR3 is 13 amino acids long. The CDR3 DNA reads as TGTGCCAGCAGTGAAAACAGGGGGGGAGGCTACACCTTC. Protein: CASSENRGGGYTF.

This chain links TRBV18 with TRBJ1-1; D possibly corresponds to TRBD1 (5 bases). Trimming took 3 bases from V and 1 from J, leaving 9 bases between them. This CDR3 spans 14 amino acids. From germline, CDR1 is KGHSH and CDR2 LQKENI. The DNA of the CDR3 is TGTGCCAGCTCACCCAGGGCGGAGAACACTGAAGCTTTCTTT. Its translation is CASSPRAENTEAFF. Filled out from reference TRBV18 and TRBJ1-1, the complete variable domain reads NAGVMQNPRHLVRRRGQEARLRCSPMKGHSHVYWYRQLPEEGLKFMVYLQKENIIDESGMPKERFSAEFPKEGPSILRIQQVVRGDSAAYFCASSPRAENTEAFFGQGTRLTVV.

The gene calls are TRBV6-4 and TRBJ2-7, with D perhaps matching TRBD1 (5 bases). This CDR3 is built from 15 residues. The V end lost 6 bases, the J end lost 2 bases, and 17 bases lay between the germline ends. Germline values: CDR1 MRHNA, CDR2 SNTAGT. The CDR3 sequence: CASRTDHRRPYEQYF. CDR3 DNA sequence: TGTGCCAGCAGGACAGACCACAGGCGTCCCTACGAGCAGTACTTC.

The rearrangement joins TRBV6-5 to TRBJ2-5; 10 nucleotides align to TRBD2. The trim removed 5 bases at V and 5 bases at J, leaving 8 bases unmatched. CDR1 and CDR2 from the germline V gene are MNHEY and SVGAGI. The CDR3 spans 15 residues. DNA for the CDR3: TGTGCCAGCAGTAAGAGCGGGGGGGCTGGGGAGACCCAGTACTTC. Translating gives CASSKSGGAGETQYF.

The table lists this clone with a few counts. V usage is TRBV5-1 and J usage is TRBJ2-3, with D unclear. Germline V gene sequence: CDR1 SGHRS, CDR2 YFSETQ. The germline V and J ends were trimmed by 0 bases and 5 bases, with 10 bases remaining between them. CDR3 length: 14 residues. Here the CDR3 DNA reads TGCGCCAGCAGCTTGGGGCAGGCTTTAGATACGCAGTATTTT. Its protein product is CASSLGQALDTQYF.